A selection of T cell receptor beta chains follows, all from one sample in a study of HIV-infected children after antiretroviral therapy interruption. MiXCR was run by TCRdb on the 3' RACE reads, yielding one entry per CDR3 protein. This table has around 41,000 distinct CDR3 sequences, approximately 6.1% appearing once. The sample in question was CD45RA+ CD4+ T cells from PBMCs, pooled from several time points, obtained from a donor given antiretroviral therapy, either interrupted or continuous. These receptors were collected from a pool of human donors with HIV. Both conserved end residues are part of each CDR3. A D gene is named only where the DNA matches it firmly. Size is omitted from some rows. Given values are once, few, many or a class for expanded clones.

clone_size	d_call	j_call	v_call	cdr3_aa	cdr3_nt
-	TRBD2	TRBJ2-5	TRBV11-1	CASSPRWSGGKETQYF	TGTGCCAGCAGCCCCCGTTGGAGCGGGGGGAAAGAGACCCAGTACTTC
many	-	TRBJ1-6	TRBV2	CASTGQGNSPLHF	TGTGCCAGCACTGGGCAGGGAAATTCACCCCTCCACTTT
few	-	TRBJ2-1	TRBV19	CASPSQSSYNEQFF	TGTGCCAGTCCCTCCCAGAGCTCCTACAATGAGCAGTTCTTC
many	TRBD1	TRBJ1-2	TRBV27	CASRGQGIDGYTF	TGTGCCAGCAGGGGACAGGGAATCGATGGCTACACCTTC
many	-	TRBJ2-5	TRBV29-1	CSVVGLEETQYF	TGCAGCGTTGTTGGTCTGGAGGAGACCCAGTACTTC
medium-sized	TRBD1	TRBJ2-1	TRBV30	CAWTYSGTGEDAEQFF	TGTGCCTGGACTTATTCCGGGACAGGGGAGGATGCTGAGCAGTTCTTC
many	TRBD2	TRBJ2-1	TRBV7-2	CASSLAGLAGGHSQQFF	TGTGCCAGCAGCTTAGCCGGTCTAGCGGGGGGGCACTCTCAGCAGTTCTTC
-	TRBD2	TRBJ2-7	TRBV28	CASSLGLAGGPYEQYF	TGTGCCAGCAGTTTAGGTCTAGCGGGAGGTCCCTACGAGCAGTACTTC
many	-	TRBJ2-5	TRBV6-5	CASSKVFPSGIGETQYF	TGTGCCAGCTCGAAAGTCTTCCCCTCGGGGATCGGGGAGACCCAGTACTTC
many	TRBD1	TRBJ1-1	TRBV7-8	CASSPWTGNTEAFF	TGTGCCAGCAGCCCGTGGACAGGCAACACTGAAGCTTTCTTT
-	-	TRBJ1-5	TRBV15	CATRGRVNQPQHF	TGTGCCACCAGGGGCAGGGTCAATCAGCCCCAGCATTTT
few	TRBD2	TRBJ2-1	TRBV5-6	CASSWTGLALSYNEQFF	TGTGCCAGCAGCTGGACGGGACTAGCGCTCTCCTACAATGAGCAGTTCTTC
many	-	TRBJ2-1	TRBV27	CASTGAGVNEQFF	TGTGCCAGCACCGGCGCCGGAGTGAATGAGCAGTTCTTC
many	-	TRBJ2-2	TRBV30	CAWRRDTANTGQLYF	TGTGCCTGGAGGCGGGACACAGCAAACACCGGGCAGCTCTACTTT
many	TRBD2	TRBJ2-7	TRBV10-3	CAIKNSGRVGEQYF	TGTGCCATCAAGAACAGCGGGAGGGTCGGCGAGCAGTACTTC
medium-sized	-	TRBJ2-7	TRBV6-6	CASGVYEQYF	TGTGCCAGCGGTGTCTATGAACAGTACTTC
many	TRBD2	TRBJ2-7	TRBV20-1	CSAPAGAGYEQYF	TGCAGTGCACCCGCGGGAGCCGGCTACGAGCAGTACTTC
many	TRBD2	TRBJ2-7	TRBV7-6	CASSPGLVAGGFAYEQYF	TGTGCCAGCAGCCCCGGACTCGTAGCGGGGGGGTTTGCCTACGAGCAGTACTTC
-	TRBD1	TRBJ2-1	TRBV7-2	CASSADRGREQFF	TGTGCCAGCAGCGCGGACAGGGGGCGGGAGCAGTTCTTC
few	-	TRBJ1-4	TRBV28	CASSLRGAREKLFF	TGTGCCAGCAGTTTAAGGGGGGCGAGGGAAAAACTGTTTTTT